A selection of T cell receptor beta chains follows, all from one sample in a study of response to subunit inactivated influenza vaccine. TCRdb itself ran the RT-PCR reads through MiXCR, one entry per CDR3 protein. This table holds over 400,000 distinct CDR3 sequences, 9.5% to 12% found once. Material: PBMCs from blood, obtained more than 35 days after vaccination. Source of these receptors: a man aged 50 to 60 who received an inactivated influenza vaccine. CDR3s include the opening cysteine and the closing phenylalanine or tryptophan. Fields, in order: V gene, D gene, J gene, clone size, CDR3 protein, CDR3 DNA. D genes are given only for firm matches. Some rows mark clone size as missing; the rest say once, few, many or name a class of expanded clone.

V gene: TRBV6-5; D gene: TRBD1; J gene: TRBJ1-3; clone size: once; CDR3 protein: CASSYRQGPGNTIYF; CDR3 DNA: TGTGCCAGCAGTTATCGACAGGGTCCTGGAAACACCATATATTTT
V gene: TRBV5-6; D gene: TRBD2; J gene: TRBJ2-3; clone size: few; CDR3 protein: CASSLVSGRDTQYF; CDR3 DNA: TGTGCCAGCAGCTTGGTAAGCGGGAGAGATACGCAGTATTTT
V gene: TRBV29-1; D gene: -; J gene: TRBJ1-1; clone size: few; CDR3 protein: CSVRQRGYTEAFF; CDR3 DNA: TGCAGCGTGAGACAGAGGGGCTACACTGAAGCTTTCTTT
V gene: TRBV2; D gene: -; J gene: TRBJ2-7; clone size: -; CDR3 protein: CASSYTPTPYEQYF; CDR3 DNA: TGTGCCAGCAGCTATACTCCCACACCCTACGAGCAGTACTTC
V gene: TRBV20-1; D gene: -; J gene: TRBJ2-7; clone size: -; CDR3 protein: CSASGEENSYEQYF; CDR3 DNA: TGCAGTGCTAGTGGGGAGGAGAACTCCTACGAGCAGTACTTC
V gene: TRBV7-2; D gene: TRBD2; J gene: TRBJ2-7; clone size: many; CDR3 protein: CASTIGLAGTYEQYF; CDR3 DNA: TGTGCCAGCACAATCGGACTAGCGGGGACCTACGAGCAGTACTTC
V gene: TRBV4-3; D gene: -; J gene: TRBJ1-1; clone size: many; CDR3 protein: CASSQSARGNTEAFF; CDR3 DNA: TGCGCCAGCAGCCAATCGGCTCGGGGGAACACTGAAGCTTTCTTT
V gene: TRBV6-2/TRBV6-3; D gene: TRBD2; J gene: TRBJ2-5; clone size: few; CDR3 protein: CASSPGLAFRETQYF; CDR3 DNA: TGTGCCAGCAGTCCGGGACTAGCTTTTCGAGAGACCCAGTACTTC
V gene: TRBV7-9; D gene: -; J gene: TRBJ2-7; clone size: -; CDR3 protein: CASSLIEDKQYF; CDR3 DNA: TGTGCCAGCAGCTTGATTGAAGACAAGCAGTACTTC
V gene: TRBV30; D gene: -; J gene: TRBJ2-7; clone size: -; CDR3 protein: CAIGQHSYEQYF; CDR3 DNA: TGTGCAATAGGACAGCACTCCTACGAGCAGTACTTC
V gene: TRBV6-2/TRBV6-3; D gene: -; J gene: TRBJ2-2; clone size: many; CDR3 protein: CASSSRTLALNTGELFF; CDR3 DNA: TGTGCCAGCAGTTCACGAACCCTAGCGTTAAACACCGGGGAGCTGTTTTTT
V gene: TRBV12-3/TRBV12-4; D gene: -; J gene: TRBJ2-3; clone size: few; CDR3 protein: CASSSMTRRDTDTQYF; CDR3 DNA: TGTGCCAGCAGCTCGATGACTAGGAGGGACACAGATACGCAGTATTTT
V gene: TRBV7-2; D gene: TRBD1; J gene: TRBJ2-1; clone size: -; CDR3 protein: CASRRPGQDYNEQFF; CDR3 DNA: TGTGCCAGCAGACGACCGGGACAGGATTACAATGAGCAGTTCTTC
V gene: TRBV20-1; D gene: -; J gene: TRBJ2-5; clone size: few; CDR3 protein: CSASSGEETQYF; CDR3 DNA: TGCAGTGCTAGTTCCGGGGAAGAGACCCAGTACTTC
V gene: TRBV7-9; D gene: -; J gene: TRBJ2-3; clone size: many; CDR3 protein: CASSPINTQYF; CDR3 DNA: TGTGCCAGCAGCCCGATCAATACGCAGTATTTT
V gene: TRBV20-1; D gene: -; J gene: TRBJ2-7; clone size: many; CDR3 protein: CSARGQIEQYF; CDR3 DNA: TGCAGTGCTAGAGGGCAGATCGAGCAGTACTTC
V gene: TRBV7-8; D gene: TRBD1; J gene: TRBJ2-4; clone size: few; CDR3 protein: CASSSSRTGGNIQYF; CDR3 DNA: TGTGCCAGCAGCTCCTCCCGGACAGGGGGAAACATTCAGTACTTC
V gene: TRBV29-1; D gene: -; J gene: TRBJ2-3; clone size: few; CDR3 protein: CSVEDWAGGTDTQYF; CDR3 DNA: TGCAGCGTTGAAGACTGGGCAGGGGGCACAGATACGCAGTATTTT
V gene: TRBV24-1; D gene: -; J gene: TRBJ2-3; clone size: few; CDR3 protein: CATSDDFNTDTQYF; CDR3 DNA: TGTGCCACCAGTGACGACTTTAACACAGATACGCAGTATTTT
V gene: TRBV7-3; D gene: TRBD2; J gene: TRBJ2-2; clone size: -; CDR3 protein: CASSPHSGATGELFF; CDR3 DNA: TGTGCCAGCAGCCCCCACAGCGGGGCTACCGGGGAGCTGTTTTTT
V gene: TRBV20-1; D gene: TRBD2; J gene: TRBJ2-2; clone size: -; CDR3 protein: CSAPGLAGANTGELFF; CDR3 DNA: TGCAGTGCTCCGGGACTAGCGGGAGCAAACACCGGGGAGCTGTTTTTT
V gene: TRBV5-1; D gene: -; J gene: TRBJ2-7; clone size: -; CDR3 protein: CASSESRAYEQYF; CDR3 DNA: TGCGCCAGCAGCGAAAGTAGAGCCTACGAGCAGTACTTC
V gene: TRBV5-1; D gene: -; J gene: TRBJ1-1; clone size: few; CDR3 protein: CASSLDPGGGTEAFF; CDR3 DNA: TGCGCCAGCAGCTTGGACCCGGGGGGCGGAACTGAAGCTTTCTTT
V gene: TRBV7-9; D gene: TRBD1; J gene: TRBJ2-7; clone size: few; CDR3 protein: CAVTGSGEQYF; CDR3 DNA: TGTGCCGTGACAGGGTCGGGCGAGCAGTACTTC
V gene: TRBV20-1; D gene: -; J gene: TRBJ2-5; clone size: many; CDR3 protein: CSAVVGAEGQETQYF; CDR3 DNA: TGCAGTGCCGTGGTAGGGGCAGAGGGCCAAGAGACCCAGTACTTC
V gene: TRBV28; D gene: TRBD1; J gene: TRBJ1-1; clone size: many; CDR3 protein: CASWDRGNTEAFF; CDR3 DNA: TGTGCCAGCTGGGACAGGGGGAACACTGAAGCTTTCTTT
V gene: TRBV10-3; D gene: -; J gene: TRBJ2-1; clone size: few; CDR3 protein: CAISGGGLGASSYNEQFF; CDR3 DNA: TGTGCCATCAGTGGCGGGGGTTTGGGGGCAAGCTCCTACAATGAGCAGTTCTTC
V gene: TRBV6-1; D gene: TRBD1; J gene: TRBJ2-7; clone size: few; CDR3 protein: CASRTGQGSYEQYF; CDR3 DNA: TGTGCCAGCAGGACTGGACAGGGGTCGTACGAGCAGTACTTC
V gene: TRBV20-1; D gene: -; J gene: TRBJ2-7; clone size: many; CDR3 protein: CSARGGTPSEYF; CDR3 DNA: TGCAGTGCTAGGGGTGGCACCCCGAGCGAGTACTTC
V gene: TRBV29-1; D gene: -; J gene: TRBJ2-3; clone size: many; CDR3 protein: CSVEDLIGASDRTTQYF; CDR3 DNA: TGCAGCGTTGAAGATCTCATCGGGGCTAGCGATCGGACTACGCAGTATTTT
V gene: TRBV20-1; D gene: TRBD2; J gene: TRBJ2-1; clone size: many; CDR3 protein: CSAAGLAGVREQFF; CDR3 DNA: TGCAGTGCGGCTGGACTAGCGGGGGTTCGTGAGCAGTTCTTC
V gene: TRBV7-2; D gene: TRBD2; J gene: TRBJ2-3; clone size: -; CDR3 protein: CASSLGHGRRTDTQYF; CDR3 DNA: TGTGCCAGCAGCTTAGGACACGGGAGGCGCACAGATACGCAGTATTTT
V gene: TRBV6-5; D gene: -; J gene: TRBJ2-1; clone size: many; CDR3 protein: CASSYGGRDFYNEQFF; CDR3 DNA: TGTGCCAGCAGTTACGGGGGCCGGGACTTCTACAATGAGCAGTTCTTC
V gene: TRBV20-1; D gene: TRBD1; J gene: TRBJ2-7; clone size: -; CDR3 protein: CSARRDRATYEQYF; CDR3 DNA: TGCAGTGCTAGGAGGGACAGGGCCACCTACGAGCAGTACTTC
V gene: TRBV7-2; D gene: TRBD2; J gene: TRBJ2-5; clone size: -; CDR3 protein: CASSLRRGALQGTQYF; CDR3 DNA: TGTGCCAGCAGCTTAAGGCGGGGGGCCCTACAAGGGACCCAGTACTTC
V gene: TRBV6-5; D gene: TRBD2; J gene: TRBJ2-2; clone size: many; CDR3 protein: CASSYPFSGGANTGELFF; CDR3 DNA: TGTGCCAGCAGTTACCCGTTTAGCGGGGGGGCGAACACCGGGGAGCTGTTTTTT
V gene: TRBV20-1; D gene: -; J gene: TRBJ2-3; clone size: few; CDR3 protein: CSAKRDWGSDTQYF; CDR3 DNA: TGCAGTGCTAAGCGAGACTGGGGCTCAGATACGCAGTATTTT
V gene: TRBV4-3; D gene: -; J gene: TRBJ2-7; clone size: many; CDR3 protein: CASSQGLGILNEQYF; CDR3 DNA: TGCGCCAGCAGCCAAGGGTTAGGGATTCTCAACGAGCAGTACTTC
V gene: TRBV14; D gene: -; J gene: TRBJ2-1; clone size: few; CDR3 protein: CASSSGGSTYNEQFF; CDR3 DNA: TGTGCCAGCAGCTCAGGAGGGAGTACCTACAATGAGCAGTTCTTC
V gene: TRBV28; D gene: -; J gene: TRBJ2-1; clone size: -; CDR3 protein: CASSKLTGSYNEQFF; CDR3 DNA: TGTGCCAGCAGTAAGCTGACTGGCTCCTACAATGAGCAGTTCTTC
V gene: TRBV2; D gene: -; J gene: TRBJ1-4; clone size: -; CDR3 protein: CASSPTNWGISEKLFF; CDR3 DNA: TGTGCCAGCAGCCCTACCAATTGGGGGATTAGTGAAAAACTGTTTTTT
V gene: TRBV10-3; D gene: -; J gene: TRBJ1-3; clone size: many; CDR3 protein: CAISEVARSGNTIYF; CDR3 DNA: TGTGCCATCAGTGAGGTGGCTCGGTCTGGAAACACCATATATTTT
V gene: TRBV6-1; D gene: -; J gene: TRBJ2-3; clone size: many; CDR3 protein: CASKLRRTDTQYF; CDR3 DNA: TGTGCCAGCAAACTAAGACGAACAGATACGCAGTATTTT
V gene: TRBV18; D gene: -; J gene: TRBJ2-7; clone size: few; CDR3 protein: CASSKAREGGYEQYF; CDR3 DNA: TGTGCCAGCTCAAAGGCGCGGGAAGGAGGCTACGAGCAGTACTTC
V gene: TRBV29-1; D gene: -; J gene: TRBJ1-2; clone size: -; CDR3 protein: CSVFRQAPGDYGYTF; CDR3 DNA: TGCAGCGTTTTTAGACAGGCCCCAGGGGACTATGGCTACACCTTC
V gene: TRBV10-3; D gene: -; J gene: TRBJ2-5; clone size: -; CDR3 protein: CAISEALGGPQETQYF; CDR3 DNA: TGTGCCATCAGTGAAGCCCTGGGTGGCCCTCAAGAGACCCAGTACTTC
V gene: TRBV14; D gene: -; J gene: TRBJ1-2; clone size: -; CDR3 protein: CASSQSPTYGYTF; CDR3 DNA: TGTGCCAGCAGCCAATCTCCAACCTATGGCTACACCTTC
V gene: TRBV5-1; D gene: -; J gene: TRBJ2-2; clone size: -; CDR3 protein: CASSLHGPRAEGELFF; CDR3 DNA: TGCGCCAGCAGCTTACATGGCCCCCGGGCCGAGGGGGAGCTGTTTTTT
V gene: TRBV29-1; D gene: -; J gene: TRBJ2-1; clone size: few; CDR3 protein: CSEERGASSYNEQFF; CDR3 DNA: TGCAGCGAGGAAAGGGGAGCTTCATCCTACAATGAGCAGTTCTTC